A single sample is the source of the 23 T cell receptor beta chains below, sequenced in a study of identifying expanded T cells in peripheral blood (dated by TCRdb to 2018 to 2020). Libraries were built with the immunoSEQ multiplex PCR assay. TCRdb holds this immuneACCESS table with in-frame rearrangements only. Some clones are missing; in checked studies, unresolved V genes explain under half, and the rest has no known cause. The sample has more than 45,000 clones on record, over 85% of them singletons. Of the sample, approximately 3.8% is held by the ten largest clones. Sequencing used blood. These receptors originate from a person between 18 and 75 years old in good health.

The chain recombines TRBV4-3 with TRBJ1-1, with unresolved D. Per the germline V gene, CDR1 is LGHNA and CDR2 is YSLEER. V was shortened by 7 bases and J by 0 bases, with 9 bases between the two germline ends. The CDR3 has 13 amino acids. For the CDR3, the DNA is TGCGCCAGCAAGAGGGATCTGAACACTGAAGCTTTCTTT. Translation: CASKRDLNTEAFF.

The chain joins TRBV15 to TRBJ1-2, with D unresolved. The germline V gene has CDR1 LNHNV and CDR2 YYDKDF (reference sequence). The CDR3 has 13 amino acids. V lost 0 bases and J lost 6, with 8 bases in between. CDR3 protein: CATSRDSDDGYTF. The CDR3 bases are TGTGCCACCAGCAGAGATTCCGACGATGGCTACACCTTC.

CDR3 protein: CASSFGTKYEQYF. CDR3 DNA: TGTGCCAGCAGCTTTGGGACTAAATACGAGCAGTACTTC. The chain uses TRBV5-4 and TRBJ2-7; 7 bases are a match to TRBD2. The CDR3 runs to 13 residues. Germline values: CDR1 SGHNT, CDR2 YYREEE (reference sequence). V lost 2 bases and J lost 4; bases outside the gene matches: 3.

This chain joins TRBV29-1 and TRBJ2-7, with 9 bases identical to TRBD2. The CDR3 spans 14 residues. The germline V gene encodes CDR1 SQVTM and CDR2 ANQGSEA. J gave up 2 bases and V 7 bases, and 9 bases lay outside the gene matches. The CDR3 nucleotides read TGCAGCGCCATTCTAGCGGGAAAGCCCTACGAGCAGTACTTC. Protein product: CSAILAGKPYEQYF.

V usage is TRBV5-4 and J usage is TRBJ2-6; 7 bases line up with TRBD2. This CDR3 region has 16 residues. Germline CDR1 reads SGHNT; CDR2 reads YYREEE (reference sequence). Trimming removed 0 bases from V and 2 bases from J; junction bases left unmatched: 2. CDR3 amino acids: CASSLGGTTGANVLTF. The CDR3 DNA reads as TGTGCCAGCAGCTTGGGGGGGACTACTGGGGCCAACGTCCTGACTTTC.

The gene calls are TRBV10-3 and TRBJ2-1, with no clear D. Trimming left V 0 bases short and J 7 bases short, with 7 bases between. CDR1 and CDR2 from the germline V gene are ENHRY and SYGVKD. This CDR3 contains 13 residues. CDR3 sequence reads: CAISESQVNEQFF. In DNA, the CDR3 is TGTGCCATCAGTGAGTCCCAGGTAAATGAGCAGTTCTTC.

This rearrangement joins TRBV5-4 to TRBJ2-7, with a possible D match to TRBD1 (7 bases). CDR1 and CDR2 from the germline V gene are SGHNT and YYREEE (reference sequence). V dropped 9 bases and J dropped 6 bases, with 19 bases sitting between them. The CDR3 extends over 13 amino acids. The CDR3 loop is CAIKGAGGPEQYF. The CDR3 DNA follows: TGTGCCATAAAGGGGGCCGGGGGACCCGAGCAGTACTTC. Full variable domain (missing parts from reference TRBV5-4 and TRBJ2-7): ETGVTQSPTHLIKTRGQQVTLRCSSQSGHNTVSWYQQALGQGPQFIFQYYREEENGRGNFPPRFSGLQFPNYSSELNVNALELDDSALYLCAIKGAGGPEQYFGPGTRLTVT.

The rearrangement uses TRBV27 and TRBJ2-1; D not certain. V gave up 0 bases and J gave up 1 base, with 4 bases separating them. Germline CDR1 reads MNHEY; CDR2 reads SMNVEV (reference sequence). CDR3 size: 14 residues. CDR3 in DNA: TGTGCCAGCAGTTTATCAGGGTCCTACAATGAGCAGTTCTTC. Translation gives CASSLSGSYNEQFF.

V gene TRBV4-1 combines with J gene TRBJ2-1; the match to TRBD2 covers 11 bases. Looked up from germline, CDR1 is MGHRA and CDR2 is YSYEKL. V lost 0 bases, J lost 4 bases, and 8 bases stayed unmatched. The CDR3 has 18 residues. CDR3 in amino acids: CASSQDSGTSGLYNEQFF. CDR3 in DNA: TGCGCCAGCAGCCAAGATTCGGGGACTAGCGGCCTATACAATGAGCAGTTCTTC.

The J gene is TRBJ1-1, the V gene TRBV19; D possibly corresponds to TRBD1 (6 bases). V was pared by 8 bases and J by 2 bases, with 18 bases between. The CDR3 is made up of 15 amino acids. Looked up from germline, CDR1 is LNHDA and CDR2 is SQIVND (reference sequence). CDR3 residues: CASSLHSDSNTEAFF. Here the CDR3 DNA reads TGTGCCAGTTCCCTACATTCGGACAGTAACACTGAAGCTTTCTTT.

V usage is TRBV6-5 and J usage is TRBJ2-7, with 7 bases identical to TRBD1. The germline gives CDR1 MNHEY, CDR2 SVGAGI. The J segment lost 4 bases and the V segment lost 6 bases, leaving 9 bases of the junction unmatched. The CDR3 contains 14 residues. The CDR3 loop is CASSDRQGLYEQYF. The CDR3 region has the DNA TGTGCCAGCAGCGACCGACAGGGTTTGTACGAGCAGTACTTC.

The chain couples TRBV10-3 to TRBJ2-3; 7 bases fit TRBD2. V dropped 8 bases and J dropped 5; count of bases not matched to a gene: 10. The CDR3 spans 14 residues. Germline V gives CDR1 ENHRY, CDR2 SYGVKD. The CDR3 DNA sequence: TGTGCCATCCGACGGATGGGGGAGGGAGATACGCAGTATTTT. Encoded protein: CAIRRMGEGDTQYF.

The chain combines TRBV5-4 with TRBJ2-6, with D perhaps TRBD1 (5 bases). V was cut by 4 bases and J by 0 bases, with 17 bases left in between. The germline CDR1 and CDR2 sequences are SGHNT and YYREEE (reference sequence). This CDR3 is 18 amino acids long. As DNA, the CDR3 is TGTGCCAGCAGCCGGACATTCTTCTATAGCTCTGGGGCCAACGTCCTGACTTTC. Residues: CASSRTFFYSSGANVLTF.

V is TRBV6-5 and J is TRBJ2-3; 14 bases are a match to TRBD2. From germline, CDR1 is MNHEY and CDR2 SVGAGI. The V and J ends lost 8 bases and 8 bases, in that order; junction bases with no gene match: 9. This CDR3 is built from 15 residues. The CDR3 loop is CASSRGLAGAGTQYF. CDR3 sequence (DNA): TGTGCCAGCTCCAGGGGACTAGCGGGAGCGGGTACGCAGTATTTT.

The chain joins TRBV5-1 to TRBJ2-2, with 12 bases that match TRBD2. CDR1 is SGHRS, CDR2 YFSETQ, per germline. The CDR3 is made up of 16 amino acids. V was pared by 0 bases and J by 6 bases, with 3 bases of the junction left unmatched. The CDR3 here is CASSLASGRAAGELFF. The DNA for the CDR3 is TGCGCCAGCAGCTTGGCTAGCGGGAGGGCCGCCGGGGAGCTGTTTTTT.

The chain recombines TRBV7-2 with TRBJ2-3; 8 bases agree with TRBD2. After removal of 5 bases from V and 6 bases from J, the junction contained 10 bases not matched to a gene. The CDR3 consists of 15 residues. Germline V gives CDR1 SGHTA, CDR2 FQGNSA. CDR3 region: CASSMYTSGLDTQYF. CDR3 bases: TGTGCCAGCAGCATGTATACTAGCGGTCTCGATACGCAGTATTTT.

The chain employs TRBV7-3 and TRBJ2-5; TRBD2 aligns across 7 bases. This CDR3 spans 14 amino acids. Trimming at V came to 6 bases and at J to 4 bases, leaving 8 bases not matched to a gene. CDR1 and CDR2 from the germline V gene are SGHTA and FQGTGA. In DNA, the CDR3 is TGTGCCAGCAGTCCGTATCCGGGGGGAGAGACCCAGTACTTC. Translation gives CASSPYPGGETQYF. Complete variable domain (other parts from reference TRBV7-3 and TRBJ2-5): GAGVSQTPSNKVTEKGKYVELRCDPISGHTALYWYRQSLGQGPEFLIYFQGTGAADDSGLPNDRFFAVRPEGSVSTLKIQRTERGDSAVYLCASSPYPGGETQYFGPGTRLLVL.

J is TRBJ1-1 and V is TRBV7-2, with D unresolved. The CDR3 is made up of 13 amino acids. Germline lookup yields CDR1 SGHTA and CDR2 FQGNSA. Deletions cut 5 bases from V and 7 bases from J, with 14 bases between. Written as DNA, the CDR3 is TGTGCCAGCAGCCCTGTGGGCGCGTATGAAGCTTTCTTT. It yields the protein CASSPVGAYEAFF. Full variable domain (rest looked up from reference TRBV7-2 and TRBJ1-1): GAGVSQSPSNKVTEKGKDVELRCDPISGHTALYWYRQSLGQGLEFLIYFQGNSAPDKSGLPSDRFSAERTGGSVSTLTIQRTQQEDSAVYLCASSPVGAYEAFFGQGTRLTVV.

The J gene is TRBJ2-2, the V gene TRBV27, with D perhaps matching TRBD1 (5 bases). CDR1 is MNHEY, CDR2 SMNVEV, per germline (reference sequence). The CDR3 extends over 17 amino acids. V was cut by 5 bases and J by 5 bases, with 21 bases left in between. The DNA for the CDR3 is TGTGCCAGCAGTCTTAGGGGCCCAGTGAAAACTACCGGGGAGCTGTTTTTT. Encoded protein: CASSLRGPVKTTGELFF.

This clone was seen a single time. This rearrangement joins TRBV9 to TRBJ2-7, with D maybe TRBD1 (7 bases). The CDR3 is 13 residues long. CDR1 is SGDLS and CDR2 is YYNGEE in the germline V gene. The V and J ends lost 3 bases and 6 bases respectively, with 13 bases between them. For the CDR3, the DNA is TGTGCCAGCAGCGAGGGGGCGCGGGGCGAGCAGTACTTC. Protein sequence: CASSEGARGEQYF. Full variable domain (missing parts from reference TRBV9 and TRBJ2-7): DSGVTQTPKHLITATGQRVTLRCSPRSGDLSVYWYQQSLDQGLQFLIQYYNGEERAKGNILERFSAQQFPDLHSELNLSSLELGDSALYFCASSEGARGEQYFGPGTRLTVT.

The chain uses TRBV28 and TRBJ1-4; 11 positions agree with TRBD1. Trimming removed 5 bases from V and 7 bases from J; junction bases left unmatched: 6. Germline V gene lookup returns CDR1 MDHEN and CDR2 SYDVKM. This CDR3 comprises 15 residues. CDR3 in DNA: TGTGCCAGCAGTCCCACCGGGACAGGGGGTGAAAAACTGTTTTTT. It translates to CASSPTGTGGEKLFF.

The chain links TRBV7-2 to TRBJ2-1; 8 nucleotides agree with TRBD2. V dropped 4 bases and J dropped 0; count of bases not matched to a gene: 8. Germline V gene sequence: CDR1 SGHTA, CDR2 FQGNSA. CDR3 size: 17 residues. The CDR3 spells CASSSSLAGYSYNEQFF. The CDR3 bases are TGTGCCAGCAGCTCATCTCTAGCGGGTTACTCCTACAATGAGCAGTTCTTC.

The V gene is TRBV5-1, the J gene TRBJ2-7; 12 nucleotides match TRBD2. The ends lost 0 bases at V and 3 bases at J; junction bases unmatched: 4. The CDR3 covers 16 residues. The germline CDR1 and CDR2 sequences are SGHRS and YFSETQ. This CDR3 reads CASSLEGLAGVYEQYF. The CDR3 bases are TGCGCCAGCAGCTTGGAGGGACTAGCGGGCGTCTACGAGCAGTACTTC.